This T cell receptor (beta chain) was sequenced for a study of somatic mutations in cytotoxic T cells in rheumatoid arthritis. Across the study: Nearly 100% purity was obtained when some V beta antibody-stained T-cell populations were flow-sorted; these included V beta1+ cells sequenced for TCRB.

Study-wide findings and caveats: Measurement of CD8+ T-cell clonality revealed no significant difference between rheumatoid arthritis patients and age-matched healthy controls. Exceedance of 20% of CD8+ cells by the largest CD8+ clone occurred in about an eighth of the roughly 60 patients.

The germline V gene has CDR1 SGHDT and CDR2 YYEEEE. CDR3 length equals 14 residues. The V gene end was trimmed by 4 bases and the J gene end by 5 bases; junction bases not matched to a gene: 8. Per the original methods: Expanded CD8+ clones from patients, those larger than 1%, seldom had a match among published virus-specific TCRB sequences. Produced via immunoSEQ multiplex PCR; TCRdb's table is partial and in-frame only. V and J calls and clone size are those listed in that table; D and trimming were worked out from the DNA. The sample has about 30,000 clones; approximately 78% are singletons. In regard to this clone: Its antigen is currently unknown.

This TCR came from an adult with rheumatoid arthritis. This rearrangement joins TRBV5-6 to TRBJ1-1, with 7 bases that match TRBD1. Sequenced input: CD8+ T cells sorted from blood. CDR3 loop: CASSHQQGYTEAFF. CDR3 in DNA: TGTGCCAGCAGCCACCAACAGGGGTATACTGAAGCTTTCTTT.